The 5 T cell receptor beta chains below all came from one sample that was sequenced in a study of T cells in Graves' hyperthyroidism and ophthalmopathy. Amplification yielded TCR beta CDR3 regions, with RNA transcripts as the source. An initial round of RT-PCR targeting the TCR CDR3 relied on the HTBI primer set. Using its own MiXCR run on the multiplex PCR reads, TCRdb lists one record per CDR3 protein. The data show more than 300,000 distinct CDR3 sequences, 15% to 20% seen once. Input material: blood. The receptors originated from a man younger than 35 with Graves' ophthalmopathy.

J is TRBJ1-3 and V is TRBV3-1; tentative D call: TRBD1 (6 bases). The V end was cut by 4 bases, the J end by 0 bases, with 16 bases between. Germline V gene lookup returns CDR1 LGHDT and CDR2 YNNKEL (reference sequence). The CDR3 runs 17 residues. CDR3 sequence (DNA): TGTGCCAGCAGCCCCGCGGGGGGGGCCAGCTCTGGAAACACCATATATTTT. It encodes CASSPAGGASSGNTIYF.

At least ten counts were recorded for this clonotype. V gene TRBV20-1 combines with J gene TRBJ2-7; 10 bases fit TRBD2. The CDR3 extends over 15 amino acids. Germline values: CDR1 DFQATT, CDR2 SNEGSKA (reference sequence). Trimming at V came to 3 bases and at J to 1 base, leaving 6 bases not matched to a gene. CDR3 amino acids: CSARVAGGPSYEQYF. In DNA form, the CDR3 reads TGCAGTGCTAGGGTAGCGGGGGGCCCATCCTACGAGCAGTACTTC.

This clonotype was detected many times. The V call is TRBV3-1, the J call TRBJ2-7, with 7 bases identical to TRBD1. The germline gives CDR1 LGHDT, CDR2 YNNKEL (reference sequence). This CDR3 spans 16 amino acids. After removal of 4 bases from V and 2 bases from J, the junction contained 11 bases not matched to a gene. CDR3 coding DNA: TGTGCCAGCAGCCCACGTCTGGGGACAGCCACCTACGAGCAGTACTTC. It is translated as CASSPRLGTATYEQYF.

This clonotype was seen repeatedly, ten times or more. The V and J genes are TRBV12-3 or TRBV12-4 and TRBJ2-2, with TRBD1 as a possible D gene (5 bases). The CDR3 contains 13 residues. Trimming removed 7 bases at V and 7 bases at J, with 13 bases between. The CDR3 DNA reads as TGTGCCAGCATAGAAGGGGCGAGCGGGGAGCTGTTTTTT. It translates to CASIEGASGELFF.

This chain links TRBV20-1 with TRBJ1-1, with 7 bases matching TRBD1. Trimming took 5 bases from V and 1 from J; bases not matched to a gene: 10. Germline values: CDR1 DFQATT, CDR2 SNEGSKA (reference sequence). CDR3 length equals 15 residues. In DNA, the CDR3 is TGCAGTGCTCCCAGAGGGGGCTCATGGAACACTGAAGCTTTCTTT. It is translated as CSAPRGGSWNTEAFF.